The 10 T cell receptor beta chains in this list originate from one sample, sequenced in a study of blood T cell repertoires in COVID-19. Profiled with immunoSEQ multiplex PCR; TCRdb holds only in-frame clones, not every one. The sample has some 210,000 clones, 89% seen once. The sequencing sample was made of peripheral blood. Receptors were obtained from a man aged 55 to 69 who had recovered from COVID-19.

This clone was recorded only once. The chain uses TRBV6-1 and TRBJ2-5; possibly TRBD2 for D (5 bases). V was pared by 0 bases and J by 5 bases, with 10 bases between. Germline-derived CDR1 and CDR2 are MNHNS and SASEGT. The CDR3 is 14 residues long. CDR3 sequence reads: CASSEASLGETQYF. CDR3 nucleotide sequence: TGTGCCAGCAGTGAAGCATCACTAGGGGAGACCCAGTACTTC.

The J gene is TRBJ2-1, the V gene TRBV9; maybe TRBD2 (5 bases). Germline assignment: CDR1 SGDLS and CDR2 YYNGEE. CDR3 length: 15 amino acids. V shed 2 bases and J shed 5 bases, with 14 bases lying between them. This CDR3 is CASSVAGLGNNEQFF. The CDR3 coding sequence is TGTGCCAGCAGCGTGGCGGGCCTAGGGAACAATGAGCAGTTCTTC. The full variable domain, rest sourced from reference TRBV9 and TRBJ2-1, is DSGVTQTPKHLITATGQRVTLRCSPRSGDLSVYWYQQSLDQGLQFLIQYYNGEERAKGNILERFSAQQFPDLHSELNLSSLELGDSALYFCASSVAGLGNNEQFFGPGTRLTVL.

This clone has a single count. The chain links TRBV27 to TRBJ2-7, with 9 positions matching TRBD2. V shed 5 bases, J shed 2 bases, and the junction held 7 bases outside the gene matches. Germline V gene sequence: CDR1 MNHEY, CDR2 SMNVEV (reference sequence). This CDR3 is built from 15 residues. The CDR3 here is CASSIKREAPYEQYF. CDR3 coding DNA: TGTGCCAGCAGTATAAAGCGGGAGGCCCCCTACGAGCAGTACTTC.

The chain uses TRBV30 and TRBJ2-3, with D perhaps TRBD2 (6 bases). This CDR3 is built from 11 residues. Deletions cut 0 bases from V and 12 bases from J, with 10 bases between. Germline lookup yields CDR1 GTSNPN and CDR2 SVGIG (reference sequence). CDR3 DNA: TGTGCCTGGAGTGTACTCGGACTACAGTATTTT. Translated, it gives CAWSVLGLQYF.

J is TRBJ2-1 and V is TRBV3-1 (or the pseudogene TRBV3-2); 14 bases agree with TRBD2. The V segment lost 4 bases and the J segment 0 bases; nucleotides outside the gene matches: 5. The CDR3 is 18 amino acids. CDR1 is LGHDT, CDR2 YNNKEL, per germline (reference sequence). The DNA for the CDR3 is TGTGCCAGCAGCCCACGACTAGCGGGGGGGCACTCCTACAATGAGCAGTTCTTC. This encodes CASSPRLAGGHSYNEQFF.

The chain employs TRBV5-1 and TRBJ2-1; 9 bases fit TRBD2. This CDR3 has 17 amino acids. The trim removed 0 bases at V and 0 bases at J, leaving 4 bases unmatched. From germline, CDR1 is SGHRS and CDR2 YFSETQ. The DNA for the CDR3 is TGCGCCAGCAGCTTGGTCCTAGCGGGGAGCTCCTACAATGAGCAGTTCTTC. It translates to CASSLVLAGSSYNEQFF.

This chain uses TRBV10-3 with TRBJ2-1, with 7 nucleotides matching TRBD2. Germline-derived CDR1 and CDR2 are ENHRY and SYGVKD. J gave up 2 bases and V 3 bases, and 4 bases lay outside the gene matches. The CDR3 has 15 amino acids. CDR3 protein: CAISEKRGAYNEQFF. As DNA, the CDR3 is TGTGCCATCAGTGAAAAGCGGGGAGCCTACAATGAGCAGTTCTTC.

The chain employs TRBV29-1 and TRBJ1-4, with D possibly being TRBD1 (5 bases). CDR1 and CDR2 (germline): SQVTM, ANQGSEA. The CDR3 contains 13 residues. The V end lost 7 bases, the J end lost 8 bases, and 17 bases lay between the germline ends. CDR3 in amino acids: CSASGQGNEKLFF. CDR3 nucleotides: TGCAGCGCCTCAGGGCAGGGTAACGAAAAACTGTTTTTT.

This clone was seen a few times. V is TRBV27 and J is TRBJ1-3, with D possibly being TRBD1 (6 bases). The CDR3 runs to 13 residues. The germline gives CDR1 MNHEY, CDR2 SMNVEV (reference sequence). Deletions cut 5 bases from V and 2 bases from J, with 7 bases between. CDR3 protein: CASSPGAGNTIYF. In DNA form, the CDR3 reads TGTGCCAGCAGTCCAGGGGCTGGAAACACCATATATTTT.

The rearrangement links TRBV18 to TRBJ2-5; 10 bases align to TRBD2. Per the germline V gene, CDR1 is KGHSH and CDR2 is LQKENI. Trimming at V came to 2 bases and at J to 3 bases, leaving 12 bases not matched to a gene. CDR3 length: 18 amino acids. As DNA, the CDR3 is TGTGCCAGCTCACCATCTCTAGCGGGAGATCCTCCCGAAGAGACCCAGTACTTC. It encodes CASSPSLAGDPPEETQYF.